This T cell receptor (beta chain) stems from a study of T cell changes during pregnancy in multiple sclerosis (dated by TCRdb to the late 2010s). General notes on the study: Changes in the T cell repertoire over the course of pregnancy were examined in this study in women with multiple sclerosis.

Libraries were prepared through the immunoSEQ multiplex PCR assay. TCRdb holds this immuneACCESS table with in-frame rearrangements only. Some clones are missing; in checked studies, unresolved V genes explain under half, and the rest has no known cause. The sample table lists some 40,000 clones, over 80% of them with a count of one. Of the sample, under 1.5% falls within the top ten clones. Remarks on this clone: What antigen it recognizes has not been identified. Nothing much larger sits one base from this clone, and base qualities are not available.

For this chain, trimming is 6 bases at the V end and 7 bases at the J end, and the number of junction bases without a gene match is 11. Spanning cysteine to phenylalanine, the CDR3 consists of 15 amino acids. The CDR3 DNA has 45 bases and is translated from base 1. CDR1 and CDR2, per the germline V gene, are MNHEY and SVGAGI. This receptor chain uses TRBV6-5 and TRBJ1-4, and 7 bases in between align with TRBD1. The sequencing sample was made of peripheral blood. The clonotype comes from a female donor with multiple sclerosis, enrolled in a pregnancy study. The bases read TGTGCCAGCAGCAGGCGTCACAGGGGAATTGAAAAACTGTTTTTT. This translates into CASSRRHRGIEKLFF.